The 31 T cell receptor beta chains below were found in one sample sequenced in a study of T cells in localized non-small cell lung cancer. Here immunoSEQ multiplex PCR was the method, and the copy in TCRdb shows in-frame clones only, minus some. Among around 6,000 clones listed, over 12% were seen once. The starting material was normal lung tissue next to the tumor, obtained before any cancer treatment. Source of these receptors: a male donor at least 60 years old with stage II squamous cell lung carcinoma.

J is TRBJ2-3 and V is TRBV18; D gene uncertain. Germline V gives CDR1 KGHSH, CDR2 LQKENI. Trimming cost V 5 bases and J 4 bases, with 13 bases left between them. CDR3 length equals 14 residues. In DNA form, the CDR3 reads TGTGCCAGCTCAATACAGAGCCCGGCAGATACGCAGTATTTT. Translated: CASSIQSPADTQYF.

A few counts support this clone. This chain links TRBV9 with TRBJ1-2; 7 bases map to TRBD1. This CDR3 comprises 16 residues. Germline CDR1 reads SGDLS; CDR2 reads YYNGEE. V dropped 4 bases and J dropped 0; count of bases not matched to a gene: 9. This CDR3 is CASSFQQGRANYGYTF. The CDR3 DNA follows: TGTGCCAGCAGCTTCCAACAGGGGAGAGCTAACTATGGCTACACCTTC. Filled out from reference TRBV9 and TRBJ1-2, the complete variable domain reads DSGVTQTPKHLITATGQRVTLRCSPRSGDLSVYWYQQSLDQGLQFLIQYYNGEERAKGNILERFSAQQFPDLHSELNLSSLELGDSALYFCASSFQQGRANYGYTFGSGTRLTVV.

This chain joins TRBV11-3 and TRBJ2-1; 12 nucleotides match TRBD2. J was trimmed by 1 base and V by 6 bases; bases with no gene match: 1. Looked up from germline, CDR1 is SGHNT and CDR2 is YENEEA. The CDR3 is made up of 15 amino acids. This chain's CDR3 is CASSGTSGSYNEQFF. The DNA for the CDR3 is TGTGCCAGCAGTGGGACTAGCGGGTCCTACAATGAGCAGTTCTTC.

This clone was seen only a few times. This sequence joins TRBV12-5 and TRBJ1-3; tentative D call: TRBD1 (6 bases). With 5 bases removed from V and 4 bases from J, the gap between germline ends came to 18 bases. Germline values: CDR1 LGHNT, CDR2 FRNRAP. The CDR3 contains 16 residues. The CDR3 loop reads CASGRQDSAEGNTIYF. Written as DNA, the CDR3 is TGTGCTAGTGGTAGACAGGATTCCGCAGAGGGAAACACCATATATTTT.

This clone appeared a single time. The rearrangement uses TRBV18 and TRBJ2-1; 8 bases are shared with TRBD1. Germline lookup yields CDR1 KGHSH and CDR2 LQKENI. This CDR3 has 15 residues. V was clipped by 0 bases and J by 3 bases; unmatched bases: 1. The CDR3 spells CASSPPDRVYNEQFF. The CDR3 DNA follows: TGTGCCAGCTCACCACCGGACAGGGTCTACAATGAGCAGTTCTTC.

A few counts support this clone. This chain uses TRBV19 with TRBJ2-1, with D perhaps TRBD2 (6 bases). The CDR3 spans 16 residues. V was shortened by 0 bases and J by 10 bases, with 19 bases between the two germline ends. CDR1 is LNHDA and CDR2 is SQIVND in the germline V gene (reference sequence). DNA of the CDR3: TGTGCCAGTAGTATAGATCTTGAAGCGGGTCGGAGAGAGCAGTTCTTC. Protein product: CASSIDLEAGRREQFF.

The V gene is TRBV9, the J gene TRBJ2-1; 7 nucleotides agree with TRBD1. This CDR3 is 15 amino acids long. Germline CDR1 SGDLS, CDR2 YYNGEE. The J segment lost 2 bases and the V segment lost 3 bases, leaving 5 bases of the junction unmatched. The CDR3 DNA reads as TGTGCCAGCAGCGCCACAGGGGAAACCTACAATGAGCAGTTCTTC. Protein: CASSATGETYNEQFF. Full variable domain (remainder filled in from reference TRBV9 and TRBJ2-1): DSGVTQTPKHLITATGQRVTLRCSPRSGDLSVYWYQQSLDQGLQFLIQYYNGEERAKGNILERFSAQQFPDLHSELNLSSLELGDSALYFCASSATGETYNEQFFGPGTRLTVL.

This chain joins TRBV9 and TRBJ2-3; D might be TRBD1 (5 bases). This CDR3 has 14 residues. With 4 bases removed from V and 4 bases from J, the gap between germline ends came to 13 bases. The germline V gene has CDR1 SGDLS and CDR2 YYNGEE. The CDR3 spells CASSLGQGADTQYF. The DNA for the CDR3 is TGTGCCAGCAGCCTAGGGCAGGGCGCAGATACGCAGTATTTT. The complete variable domain, with remaining parts taken from reference TRBV9 and TRBJ2-3, reads DSGVTQTPKHLITATGQRVTLRCSPRSGDLSVYWYQQSLDQGLQFLIQYYNGEERAKGNILERFSAQQFPDLHSELNLSSLELGDSALYFCASSLGQGADTQYFGPGTRLTVL.

This clone has a handful of counts. The rearrangement joins TRBV11-3 to TRBJ2-1; 13 bases agree with TRBD2. Germline assignment: CDR1 SGHNT and CDR2 YENEEA. J gave up 7 bases and V 2 bases, and 5 bases lay outside the gene matches. This CDR3 has 16 amino acids. The CDR3 is CASSLTSGRASNEQFF. The CDR3 region has the DNA TGTGCCAGCAGCTTAACTAGCGGGAGGGCCTCGAATGAGCAGTTCTTC.

This clone was picked up a small number of times. This chain uses TRBV1 with TRBJ1-3. TRBV1 is deemed a pseudogene. CDR3 size: 13 residues. The chain's CDR3 is CTSSPSGGNTIYF. CDR3 nucleotide sequence: TGCACCAGCAGCCCGTCGGGGGGAAACACCATATATTTT.

The gene calls are TRBV6-8 and TRBJ1-3; weak D call: TRBD1 (5 bases). This CDR3 has 15 residues. With 6 bases removed from V and 8 bases from J, the gap between germline ends came to 20 bases. Germline lookup yields CDR1 MNHGY and CDR2 SAAAGT. CDR3 sequence: CASRPDNRRSDTIYF. CDR3 DNA sequence: TGTGCCAGCAGACCCGATAACAGGAGGTCGGACACCATATATTTT.

Sample share makes this clone medium-sized. The V and J genes are TRBV11-3 and TRBJ1-2, with TRBD1 matching over 9 bases. Germline V gene data show CDR1 as SGHNT and CDR2 as YENEEA. This CDR3 is built from 15 residues. J gave up 2 bases and V 4 bases, and 5 bases lay outside the gene matches. The CDR3 DNA is TGTGCCAGCAGCTCGGGGACAGGGAGGAACTATGGCTACACCTTC. As protein: CASSSGTGRNYGYTF.

The chain carries TRBV30 and TRBJ1-1; no clear D gene. V lost 1 base and J 1 base, leaving 10 bases between the germline ends. Germline values: CDR1 GTSNPN, CDR2 SVGIG (reference sequence). The CDR3 covers 14 residues. Here the CDR3 reads CAWSGGQTNTEAFF. The CDR3 nucleotides read TGTGCCTGGAGTGGTGGGCAGACGAACACTGAAGCTTTCTTT.

The chain combines TRBV29-1 with TRBJ1-2, with D unresolved. CDR1 is SQVTM and CDR2 is ANQGSEA in the germline V gene. V was trimmed by 0 bases and J by 8 bases, leaving 13 bases between them. CDR3 size: 13 residues. The CDR3 reads CSVEDGSVRGYTF. The CDR3 DNA reads TGCAGCGTTGAAGATGGGTCAGTACGGGGCTACACCTTC.

The genes are TRBV18 and TRBJ2-2; 10 bases map to TRBD2. The V gene's germline CDR1 is KGHSH and CDR2 LQKENI. Trimming took 8 bases from V and 4 from J; bases not matched to a gene: 7. The length of the CDR3 is 15 residues. The CDR3 nucleotides are TGTGCCAGCGGACCAAGCGGGAGGGCCACCGGGGAGCTGTTTTTT. Amino acid sequence: CASGPSGRATGELFF. Full variable domain (outside the CDR3, taken from reference TRBV18 and TRBJ2-2): NAGVMQNPRHLVRRRGQEARLRCSPMKGHSHVYWYRQLPEEGLKFMVYLQKENIIDESGMPKERFSAEFPKEGPSILRIQQVVRGDSAAYFCASGPSGRATGELFFGEGSRLTVL.

The chain has TRBV11-3 and TRBJ1-4, with D perhaps TRBD1 (5 bases). The germline V gene encodes CDR1 SGHNT and CDR2 YENEEA. The CDR3 loop spans 14 amino acids. Trimming removed 5 bases at V and 5 bases at J, with 12 bases between. The CDR3 protein is CASSQGVGNEKLFF. In DNA, the CDR3 is TGTGCCAGCAGCCAAGGGGTGGGGAATGAAAAACTGTTTTTT.

This clone was counted only a few times. V and J are TRBV28 and TRBJ2-3, with TRBD1 as a possible D gene (5 bases). CDR3 length equals 16 residues. Looked up from germline, CDR1 is MDHEN and CDR2 is SYDVKM. The ends were cut back, 5 bases at V and 5 bases at J, with 20 bases in the middle. In DNA form, the CDR3 reads TGTGCCAGCAGTCCGCTAAAGCCAGGGATGATAGATACGCAGTATTTT. It yields the protein CASSPLKPGMIDTQYF.

By frequency in the sample, this clone is medium-sized. The chain recombines TRBV10-3 with TRBJ2-2, with D unclear. This CDR3 comprises 16 residues. Germline V gives CDR1 ENHRY, CDR2 SYGVKD. The ends were cut back, 2 bases at V and 1 base at J, with 11 bases in the middle. This CDR3 reads CAISEAGSGNTGELFF. DNA for the CDR3: TGTGCCATCAGTGAGGCAGGTTCAGGGAACACCGGGGAGCTGTTTTTT.

The chain is built from TRBV6-7 and TRBJ2-3, with a weak D call TRBD2 (6 bases). TRBV6-7 is an ORF, and what it does is uncertain. Trimming left V 7 bases short and J 7 bases short, with 9 bases between. The CDR3 length is 11 residues. CDR3: CASNRGYTQYF. The CDR3, as DNA: TGTGCCAGCAACCGGGGGTATACGCAGTATTTT.

V is TRBV5-1 and J is TRBJ2-3; 7 positions match TRBD1. CDR1 and CDR2 (germline): SGHRS, YFSETQ. The V gene end was trimmed by 4 bases and the J gene end by 0 bases; junction bases not matched to a gene: 8. The CDR3 totals 16 residues. CDR3 DNA: TGCGCCAGCAGCGTTCAGACAGGGAGCAGCACAGATACGCAGTATTTT. It specifies CASSVQTGSSTDTQYF.

A few counts support this clone. The V call is TRBV19, the J call TRBJ2-5; 8 bases fit TRBD2. After removal of 3 bases from V and 2 bases from J, the junction contained 11 bases not matched to a gene. CDR3 length: 17 amino acids. Germline V gene data show CDR1 as LNHDA and CDR2 as SQIVND (reference sequence). The CDR3 is CASSMVSGGLSQETQYF. The CDR3 nucleotides read TGTGCCAGTAGTATGGTCAGCGGGGGACTATCACAAGAGACCCAGTACTTC.

In nucleotides, the CDR3 is TGTGCCAGCAGTTACTCGATGCCGTCTGGCGGCTACACCTTC. Translation gives CASSYSMPSGGYTF. The V and J genes are TRBV6-8 and TRBJ1-2; D not resolved. This CDR3 has 14 amino acids. Germline lookup yields CDR1 MNHGY and CDR2 SAAAGT. Deletions cut 0 bases from V and 8 bases from J, with 13 bases between.

The chain employs TRBV6-8 and TRBJ2-3; D unresolved. V was trimmed by 6 bases and J by 3 bases, leaving 7 bases between them. The CDR3 has 12 amino acids. Germline loops: CDR1 MNHGY, CDR2 SAAAGT. The DNA for the CDR3 is TGTGCCAGCAGCCACGGAACAGATACGCAGTATTTT. Amino acid sequence: CASSHGTDTQYF.

This clone was detected only a few times. V and J are TRBV11-3 and TRBJ2-1, with TRBD2 identical over 8 bases. The CDR3 sequence is 15 residues long. CDR1 SGHNT and CDR2 YENEEA come from the germline V gene. The V segment lost 3 bases and the J segment 1 base; nucleotides outside the gene matches: 2. CDR3 sequence reads: CASSFSGSSYNEQFF. In DNA form, the CDR3 reads TGTGCCAGCAGCTTCAGCGGGAGTTCCTACAATGAGCAGTTCTTC.

This sequence joins TRBV19 and TRBJ2-4; D gene unclear. Trimming shortened V by 6 bases and J by 1 base, and 19 bases separated the two germline ends. Germline CDR1 LNHDA, CDR2 SQIVND (reference sequence). The CDR3 is 17 amino acids. In nucleotides, the CDR3 is TGTGCCAGTAGCCCCGGAGCTTCGCGTGGGGCCAAAAACATTCAGTACTTC. Translated, it gives CASSPGASRGAKNIQYF. Complete variable domain (other parts from reference TRBV19 and TRBJ2-4): DGGITQSPKYLFRKEGQNVTLSCEQNLNHDAMYWYRQDPGQGLRLIYYSQIVNDFQKGDIAEGYSVSREKKESFPLTVTSAQKNPTAFYLCASSPGASRGAKNIQYFGAGTRLSVL.

Only a few counts were recorded for this clone. The chain is built from TRBV4-1 and TRBJ2-2, with D hard to call. Trimming stripped 0 bases from V and 3 bases from J, with 8 bases between. CDR1 MGHRA and CDR2 YSYEKL come from the germline V gene. CDR3 length: 15 residues. As DNA, the CDR3 is TGCGCCAGCAGCCAAGAGGCCAGCTACACCGGGGAGCTGTTTTTT. Encoded protein: CASSQEASYTGELFF.

The V and J genes are TRBV11-3 and TRBJ2-5; D perhaps matches TRBD2 (6 bases). The CDR3 is made up of 15 amino acids. Germline V gene data show CDR1 as SGHNT and CDR2 as YENEEA. V was shortened by 0 bases and J by 7 bases, with 15 bases between the two germline ends. CDR3 residues: CASSLDGGNSGTQYF. CDR3 in DNA: TGTGCCAGCAGCTTAGATGGCGGGAATTCCGGGACCCAGTACTTC.

The rearrangement uses TRBV15 and TRBJ2-3; TRBD1 is a possible D gene (6 bases). CDR1 and CDR2 from the germline V gene are LNHNV and YYDKDF (reference sequence). CDR3 length: 15 amino acids. Trimming removed 6 bases from V and 0 bases from J, with 13 bases in between. The chain's CDR3 is CATSTGTISTDTQYF. Written as DNA, the CDR3 is TGTGCCACCAGTACCGGGACAATTAGCACAGATACGCAGTATTTT. Looking up the rest from reference TRBV15 and TRBJ2-3 gives the full variable domain: DAMVIQNPRYQVTQFGKPVTLSCSQTLNHNVMYWYQQKSSQAPKLLFHYYDKDFNNEADTPDNFQSRRPNTSFCFLDIRSPGLGDTAMYLCATSTGTISTDTQYFGPGTRLTVL.

There are a few counts of this clone. The chain's CDR3 is CASSVEGRGTYNEQFF. The DNA for the CDR3 is TGTGCCAGCAGCGTAGAGGGGAGGGGTACCTACAATGAGCAGTTCTTC. The chain couples TRBV9 to TRBJ2-1, with 7 bases aligning to TRBD2. CDR1 is SGDLS and CDR2 is YYNGEE in the germline V gene. This CDR3 comprises 16 residues. J was trimmed by 2 bases and V by 0 bases; bases with no gene match: 5.

The rearrangement joins TRBV29-1 to TRBJ1-2; D is ambiguous. The V end was cut by 5 bases, the J end by 2 bases, with 9 bases between. The CDR3 covers 12 residues. The germline V gene encodes CDR1 SQVTM and CDR2 ANQGSEA. This chain's CDR3 is CSVSTGNYGYTF. The CDR3 nucleotides are TGCAGCGTTTCGACTGGCAACTATGGCTACACCTTC. Looking up the rest from reference TRBV29-1 and TRBJ1-2 gives the full variable domain: SAVISQKPSRDICQRGTSLTIQCQVDSQVTMMFWYRQQPGQSLTLIATANQGSEATYESGFVIDKFPISRPNLTFSTLTVSNMSPEDSSIYLCSVSTGNYGYTFGSGTRLTVV.

The J gene is TRBJ2-3, the V gene TRBV19; D is undetermined. Trimming removed 2 bases from V and 0 bases from J, with 12 bases in between. The CDR3 extends over 16 amino acids. Germline assignment: CDR1 LNHDA and CDR2 SQIVND (reference sequence). CDR3 sequence reads: CASSISLSASTDTQYF. Here the CDR3 DNA reads TGTGCCAGTAGTATATCTTTGAGCGCTAGCACAGATACGCAGTATTTT.